This T cell receptor (beta chain) is drawn from a study of cytomegalovirus exposure and HLA in healthy donors. This clone was seen only a few times. Its antigen is unknown. Amplification used 60 Vbeta primers and 13 Jbeta primers. Measured with immunoSEQ multiplex PCR; TCRdb has only the in-frame clones, and not every one. The sample records 90,000 to 100,000 clones, roughly 67% being singletons. Findings and limits, study-wide: Reports described diagnosis of cytomegalovirus status by the classifier as highly specific and sensitive.

CDR1 and CDR2 (germline): SGHVS, FNYEAQ. The CDR3 has 14 residues. V lost 6 bases to trimming and J lost 0 bases, with 11 bases between them. The chain couples TRBV7-6 to TRBJ1-2, with D possibly matching TRBD1 (5 bases). This receptor was obtained from a boy aged 5-17 years in good health and CMV-seropositive. Material for sequencing was PBMCs. The CDR3, as DNA: TGTGCCAGCAGTGGGACTCCCGCTAACTATGGCTACACCTTC. It codes for CASSGTPANYGYTF.